The entry that follows covers one TCR beta chain sequence. Time point described: cycle 4 day 1 (C4D1), after 5 to 7 weeks of nivolumab. Following autologous stem cell transplantation, relapse occurred in every patient, and exposure to brentuximab vedotin varied. The data derive from a study of PD-1 blockade in classical Hodgkin lymphoma. Method: immunoSEQ multiplex PCR; TCRdb's copy keeps in-frame clones and lacks some. This table holds roughly 18,000 clones, over 75% found once. The CDR3 spans 12 residues. V dropped 7 bases and J dropped 2 bases, with 8 bases sitting between them. Germline CDR1 SNHLY, CDR2 FYNNEI.

This specimen consisted of peripheral blood mononuclear cells (PBMCs), obtained before the fourth cycle of nivolumab. V and J are TRBV2 and TRBJ1-2; D gene ambiguous. This receptor was obtained from a human donor with classical Hodgkin lymphoma. The CDR3 DNA sequence: TGTGCCAGCAAGGGCACCAACTATGGCTACACCTTC. Translating gives CASKGTNYGYTF.